These 31 T cell receptor beta chains were sequenced from one sample in a study of cytomegalovirus exposure and HLA in healthy donors. TCRdb's copy holds only in-frame clones and misses some; the assay was immunoSEQ multiplex PCR. The sample contains 150,000 or so clones, around four fifths of which appear only once. Sequencing input: PBMCs. The receptors shown here come from a man aged 25 to 45 in good health and CMV-seropositive.

The rearrangement joins TRBV5-6 to TRBJ2-7; the D gene is possibly TRBD2 (5 bases). Germline lookup yields CDR1 SGHDT and CDR2 YYEEEE. This CDR3 has 13 residues. V lost 0 bases and J 3 bases, leaving 7 bases between the germline ends. The DNA of the CDR3 is TGTGCCAGCAGCTTGGATCGGGGCTACGAGCAGTACTTC. Translating it yields CASSLDRGYEQYF.

The chain employs TRBV7-2 and TRBJ1-4, with 10 bases that match TRBD1. The V and J ends lost 5 bases and 15 bases, in that order; junction bases with no gene match: 9. This CDR3 spans 13 amino acids. Germline CDR1 reads SGHTA; CDR2 reads FQGNSA. DNA for the CDR3: TGTGCCAGCAGCACCCGGGACAGGGGTGTATTGTTTTTT. It specifies CASSTRDRGVLFF.

DNA of the CDR3: TGTGCCAGCAACACTAGGACAGGGGGCTATGAGACCCAGTACTTC. This translates into CASNTRTGGYETQYF. J is TRBJ2-5 and V is TRBV6-5; 11 bases fit TRBD1. Trimming cost V 7 bases and J 5 bases; bases outside gene matches: 9. CDR3 length equals 15 residues. Germline V gene sequence: CDR1 MNHEY, CDR2 SVGAGI.

In this sample, this clone turned up a few times. CDR3 DNA sequence: TGTGCCAGCAGTTTCGGTGCAGGACAGGGATACTCACCCCTCCACTTT. It yields the protein CASSFGAGQGYSPLHF. V usage is TRBV27 and J usage is TRBJ1-6; 8 nucleotides align to TRBD1. The germline gives CDR1 MNHEY, CDR2 SMNVEV (reference sequence). This CDR3 spans 16 amino acids. The ends lost 3 bases at V and 10 bases at J; junction bases unmatched: 11.

The V gene is TRBV7-2, the J gene TRBJ1-1; TRBD1 might be the D (6 bases). The germline V gene has CDR1 SGHTA and CDR2 FQGNSA. V was shortened by 4 bases and J by 6 bases, with 9 bases between the two germline ends. The CDR3 length is 12 residues. CDR3 bases: TGTGCCAGCAGCTCGGGACACTCTGAAGCTTTCTTT. It is translated as CASSSGHSEAFF.

This clone is a singleton in its sample. The V and J genes are TRBV2 and TRBJ2-4; perhaps TRBD2 as D (5 bases). Trimming removed 5 bases from V and 0 bases from J, with 14 bases in between. The CDR3 is 16 residues long. Per the germline V gene, CDR1 is SNHLY and CDR2 is FYNNEI. The CDR3 DNA is TGTGCCAGCAGTCCCCTAGGGAGATTAGCCAAAAACATTCAGTACTTC. This codes for CASSPLGRLAKNIQYF.

The CDR3 DNA follows: TGTGCCAGCGGAGAAACTAGCGGTTACAATGAGCAGTTCTTC. This gives the protein CASGETSGYNEQFF. The V gene is TRBV2, the J gene TRBJ2-1; 8 bases align to TRBD2. CDR1 and CDR2 (germline): SNHLY, FYNNEI. The CDR3 is 14 amino acids. The V and J ends lost 8 bases and 4 bases, in that order; junction bases with no gene match: 7. Based on the CDR3 plus reference TRBV2 and TRBJ2-1, the full variable domain is EPEVTQTPSHQVTQMGQEVILRCVPISNHLYFYWYRQILGQKVEFLVSFYNNEISEKSEIFDDQFSVERPDGSNFTLKIRSTKLEDSAMYFCASGETSGYNEQFFGPGTRLTVL.

The V gene is TRBV7-6, the J gene TRBJ2-3, with 11 nucleotides matching TRBD2. V dropped 6 bases and J dropped 1; count of bases not matched to a gene: 0. The CDR3 runs 14 residues. In germline, CDR1 is SGHVS, CDR2 FNYEAQ. CDR3 sequence reads: CASRTSGGTDTQYF. The CDR3 nucleotides are TGTGCCAGCAGGACTAGCGGGGGCACAGATACGCAGTATTTT.

The genes are TRBV27 and TRBJ1-5, with unresolved D. The germline CDR1 and CDR2 sequences are MNHEY and SMNVEV (reference sequence). The V gene lost 4 bases and the J gene lost 1 base, with 11 bases spanning the gap. The CDR3 contains 15 residues. CDR3 sequence reads: CASSSLRQSNQPQHF. DNA of the CDR3: TGTGCCAGCAGTTCCCTTAGACAAAGCAATCAGCCCCAGCATTTT.

The table lists this clone with many counts. The V call is TRBV18, the J call TRBJ1-1; no firm D call. Trimming removed 5 bases at V and 1 base at J, with 11 bases between. The CDR3 is made up of 14 amino acids. Per germline, CDR1 KGHSH and CDR2 LQKENI. DNA for the CDR3: TGTGCCAGCTCATCCCAGAGGTCGAACACTGAAGCTTTCTTT. It is translated as CASSSQRSNTEAFF.

The chain recombines TRBV2 with TRBJ1-6; 7 nucleotides line up with TRBD1. Losses at the gene ends were 9 bases for V and 9 bases for J; bases not matched to a gene: 2. This CDR3 contains 11 residues. CDR1 and CDR2 (germline): SNHLY, FYNNEI. CDR3 residues: CARTGFSPLHF. In DNA, the CDR3 is TGTGCCAGGACAGGGTTTTCACCCCTCCACTTT. Variable domain in full (rest from reference TRBV2 and TRBJ1-6): EPEVTQTPSHQVTQMGQEVILRCVPISNHLYFYWYRQILGQKVEFLVSFYNNEISEKSEIFDDQFSVERPDGSNFTLKIRSTKLEDSAMYFCARTGFSPLHFGNGTRLTVT.

This clone was found a few times. The chain couples TRBV7-2 to TRBJ1-1; a weak D match, TRBD1 (6 bases). From germline, CDR1 is SGHTA and CDR2 FQGNSA. The CDR3 runs 15 residues. V lost 5 bases and J lost 0, with 13 bases in between. The CDR3 DNA sequence: TGTGCCAGCAGCCGAGGACAGATCATGAACACTGAAGCTTTCTTT. Its protein is CASSRGQIMNTEAFF.

The chain recombines TRBV27 with TRBJ1-1, with a weak D call TRBD1 (6 bases). Germline V gene sequence: CDR1 MNHEY, CDR2 SMNVEV (reference sequence). This CDR3 is 15 amino acids long. V shed 6 bases and J shed 3 bases, with 17 bases lying between them. CDR3 region: CASSPIQGVYTEAFF. For the CDR3, the DNA is TGTGCCAGCAGCCCCATACAGGGCGTTTACACTGAAGCTTTCTTT.

This rearrangement joins TRBV19 to TRBJ1-1, with TRBD1 identical over 12 bases. V lost 8 bases and J lost 3; bases outside the gene matches: 7. CDR1 and CDR2 from the germline V gene are LNHDA and SQIVND (reference sequence). The CDR3 runs 15 residues. The CDR3 loop reads CASQGQGARDTEAFF. In DNA form, the CDR3 reads TGTGCCAGTCAGGGACAGGGGGCGCGGGACACTGAAGCTTTCTTT. The whole variable domain, filled in from reference TRBV19 and TRBJ1-1, reads DGGITQSPKYLFRKEGQNVTLSCEQNLNHDAMYWYRQDPGQGLRLIYYSQIVNDFQKGDIAEGYSVSREKKESFPLTVTSAQKNPTAFYLCASQGQGARDTEAFFGQGTRLTVV.

V usage is TRBV9 and J usage is TRBJ2-3; D call uncertain. The V gene's germline CDR1 is SGDLS and CDR2 YYNGEE. This CDR3 is 12 amino acids long. The ends were cut back, 0 bases at V and 5 bases at J, with 4 bases in the middle. For the CDR3, the DNA is TGTGCCAGCAGCGTAGCCGGAGATACGCAGTATTTT. Amino acid sequence: CASSVAGDTQYF.

This clone was observed once. The J gene is TRBJ2-2, the V gene TRBV7-2; TRBD1 is a possible D gene (5 bases). CDR1 is SGHTA, CDR2 FQGNSA, per germline. CDR3 length: 14 residues. Between the trimmed V and J ends, which lost 9 bases and 3 bases, there was a span of 14 bases. This CDR3 reads CASNPDSYTGELFF. The CDR3 DNA reads TGTGCCAGTAACCCCGACAGCTACACCGGGGAGCTGTTTTTT.

This CDR3 reads CASSSSGNGADTQYF. CDR3 bases: TGTGCCAGCAGCTCTTCAGGGAACGGTGCAGATACGCAGTATTTT. V usage is TRBV7-9 and J usage is TRBJ2-3; weak D call: TRBD1 (5 bases). CDR1 SEHNR and CDR2 FQNEAQ come from the germline V gene (reference sequence). Trimming removed 4 bases from V and 4 bases from J, with 15 bases in between. CDR3 length: 15 residues.

The rearrangement uses TRBV5-1 and TRBJ2-1; 10 bases map to TRBD2. The CDR3 contains 17 residues. V gave up 4 bases and J gave up 6 bases; unmatched junction bases: 13. Germline V gene data show CDR1 as SGHRS and CDR2 as YFSETQ. The CDR3 bases are TGCGCCAGCAGCCCTCTAGCGGGGGTTACTTATAGCAATGAGCAGTTCTTC. Protein product: CASSPLAGVTYSNEQFF. The complete variable domain, with remaining parts taken from reference TRBV5-1 and TRBJ2-1, reads KAGVTQTPRYLIKTRGQQVTLSCSPISGHRSVSWYQQTPGQGLQFLFEYFSETQRNKGNFPGRFSGRQFSNSRSEMNVSTLELGDSALYLCASSPLAGVTYSNEQFFGPGTRLTVL.

The genes are TRBV6-5 and TRBJ1-4; D may be TRBD1 (5 bases). The V and J ends lost 6 bases and 8 bases respectively, with 10 bases between them. Germline lookup yields CDR1 MNHEY and CDR2 SVGAGI. CDR3 length: 12 amino acids. The CDR3 bases are TGTGCCAGCAGCGCCACAGGAGAAAAACTGTTTTTT. This gives the protein CASSATGEKLFF.

The genes are TRBV7-6 and TRBJ1-6, with D tentatively TRBD1 (5 bases). The germline CDR1 and CDR2 sequences are SGHVS and FNYEAQ. Trimming stripped 0 bases from V and 14 bases from J, with 8 bases between. CDR3 length: 12 amino acids. The CDR3 loop is CASSLAGQSLHF. CDR3 in DNA: TGTGCCAGCAGCTTAGCGGGGCAATCCCTCCACTTT.

The genes are TRBV6-5 and TRBJ2-2; weak D call: TRBD1 (5 bases). The CDR3 runs to 15 residues. Germline V gene data show CDR1 as MNHEY and CDR2 as SVGAGI. Trimming left V 2 bases short and J 5 bases short, with 12 bases between. The CDR3 loop reads CASSYMGPLTGELFF. CDR3 coding DNA: TGTGCCAGCAGTTACATGGGGCCTCTGACCGGGGAGCTGTTTTTT.

This chain uses TRBV2 with TRBJ1-4; maybe TRBD1 (5 bases). The CDR3 runs 18 residues. Trimming shortened V by 0 bases and J by 4 bases, and 18 bases separated the two germline ends. Looked up from germline, CDR1 is SNHLY and CDR2 is FYNNEI. CDR3 DNA: TGTGCCAGCAGTGAAGCGTACGCCGGGGGATCAAGTAATGAAAAACTGTTTTTT. It encodes CASSEAYAGGSSNEKLFF. Combining the CDR3 with reference TRBV2 and TRBJ1-4 gives the whole variable domain EPEVTQTPSHQVTQMGQEVILRCVPISNHLYFYWYRQILGQKVEFLVSFYNNEISEKSEIFDDQFSVERPDGSNFTLKIRSTKLEDSAMYFCASSEAYAGGSSNEKLFFGSGTQLSVL.

The gene calls are TRBV4-1 and TRBJ1-3; D gene ambiguous. CDR3 length: 15 residues. V was shortened by 4 bases and J by 4 bases, with 14 bases between the two germline ends. Germline lookup yields CDR1 MGHRA and CDR2 YSYEKL. The CDR3 DNA reads TGCGCCAGCAGCCCTGACCTGTCAGGAGGAAACACCATATATTTT. Its protein is CASSPDLSGGNTIYF.

The chain uses TRBV18 and TRBJ1-6; D gene ambiguous. V lost 0 bases, J lost 15 bases, and 12 bases lay in between. The CDR3 sequence is 13 residues long. In germline, CDR1 is KGHSH, CDR2 LQKENI. This CDR3 is CASSPPTDPHLHF. The CDR3 nucleotides are TGTGCCAGCTCACCACCTACAGACCCTCACCTCCACTTT.

This chain joins TRBV5-6 and TRBJ1-1; D possibly corresponds to TRBD1 (6 bases). The ends were cut back, 3 bases at V and 0 bases at J, with 12 bases in the middle. The CDR3 runs to 15 residues. The germline CDR1 and CDR2 sequences are SGHDT and YYEEEE. The CDR3 region is CASSWGTPVNTEAFF. Here the CDR3 DNA reads TGTGCCAGCAGCTGGGGGACACCCGTGAACACTGAAGCTTTCTTT. Using reference TRBV5-6 and TRBJ1-1 for the parts outside the CDR3, the full variable domain is DAGVTQSPTHLIKTRGQQVTLRCSPKSGHDTVSWYQQALGQGPQFIFQYYEEEERQRGNFPDRFSGHQFPNYSSELNVNALLLGDSALYLCASSWGTPVNTEAFFGQGTRLTVV.

The chain joins TRBV18 to TRBJ1-6; 7 positions agree with TRBD1. The junction had 2 bases not matched to a gene; V was cut back by 1 base and J by 2 bases. The CDR3 loop spans 16 amino acids. CDR1 and CDR2 from the germline V gene are KGHSH and LQKENI. The CDR3 loop is CASSPQDRAYNSPLHF. CDR3 bases: TGTGCCAGCTCACCACAAGACAGGGCCTATAATTCACCCCTCCACTTT.

DNA for the CDR3: TGTGCCAGCAGCATGGGGCCCGAAACCGGGGAGCTGTTTTTT. Translating it yields CASSMGPETGELFF. The chain is built from TRBV7-9 and TRBJ2-2; D is possibly TRBD1 (5 bases). The CDR3 is made up of 14 amino acids. The V gene lost 5 bases and the J gene lost 5 bases, with 12 bases spanning the gap. Germline CDR1 and CDR2: SEHNR and FQNEAQ (reference sequence).

This chain uses TRBV4-3 with TRBJ2-3; TRBD1 matches 10 bases. The CDR3 loop spans 17 amino acids. In germline, CDR1 is LGHNA, CDR2 YSLEER. Trimming removed 1 base from V and 4 bases from J; junction bases left unmatched: 8. The CDR3 sequence is CASSQGGRDRGADTQYF. The DNA for the CDR3 is TGCGCCAGCAGCCAAGGCGGGCGGGACAGGGGCGCAGATACGCAGTATTTT.

The rearrangement uses TRBV30 and TRBJ2-1, with 11 bases aligning to TRBD2. The CDR3 consists of 15 residues. The trim removed 0 bases at V and 4 bases at J, leaving 2 bases unmatched. Germline V gives CDR1 GTSNPN, CDR2 SVGIG (reference sequence). CDR3: CAWSVLAGVYNEQFF. Written as DNA, the CDR3 is TGTGCCTGGAGTGTACTAGCGGGGGTGTACAATGAGCAGTTCTTC.

V and J are TRBV6-5 and TRBJ2-7, with D possibly being TRBD2 (7 bases). The V end was cut by 4 bases, the J end by 2 bases, with 12 bases between. This CDR3 spans 14 amino acids. Germline V gives CDR1 MNHEY, CDR2 SVGAGI. In nucleotides, the CDR3 is TGTGCCAGCAGTTGGGGAGGGGGAACCTACGAGCAGTACTTC. Protein product: CASSWGGGTYEQYF.

This clone occurred a few times. The rearrangement joins TRBV4-1 to TRBJ1-5; D is unresolved. Germline V gene sequence: CDR1 MGHRA, CDR2 YSYEKL. The CDR3 contains 14 residues. Trimming pared 2 bases from V and 5 bases from J, leaving 10 bases between. For the CDR3, the DNA is TGCGCCAGCAGCCAAAACAGTCAGTATCAGCCCCAGCATTTT. This gives the protein CASSQNSQYQPQHF.